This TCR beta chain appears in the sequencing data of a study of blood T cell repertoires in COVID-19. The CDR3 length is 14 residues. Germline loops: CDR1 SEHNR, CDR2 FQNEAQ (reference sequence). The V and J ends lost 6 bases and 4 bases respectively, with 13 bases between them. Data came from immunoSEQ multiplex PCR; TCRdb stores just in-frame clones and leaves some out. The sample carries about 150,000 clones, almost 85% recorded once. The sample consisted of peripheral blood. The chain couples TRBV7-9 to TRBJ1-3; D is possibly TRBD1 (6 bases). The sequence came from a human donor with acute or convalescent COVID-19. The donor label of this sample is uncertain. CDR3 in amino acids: CASSPQGSGNTIYF. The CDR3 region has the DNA TGTGCCAGCAGTCCCCAGGGGTCAGGAAACACCATATATTTT.